This TCR beta chain was obtained from a study of blood T cell repertoires in COVID-19 (dated by TCRdb to 2019 to 2021). About the study as a whole: The collaborator samples originated in the United States, Italy and Spain and spanned the acute and convalescent phases of COVID-19. Deeply sampled blood TCRbeta repertoires from subjects exposed to, actively infected with, or recovered from COVID-19 were included in the dataset. The prospective study material was composed of cDNA or gDNA derived from T cells, B-cell-depleted T cells, or PBMCs. The repertoires were released in a freely available public database intended as a resource for research on the immune response to SARS-CoV-2. Where available, HLA class I and class II types were taken from metadata supplied by the sample provider and were not determined by assay-based typing. Nearly every sample came with metadata listing a de-identified subject ID, COVID-19 status, age in years and sex. Samples were obtained from the ongoing ImmuneRACE study (first 160 participants) and from some 1,200 subjects provided by 6 global collaborators. Paper-wide results and their limitations: Clinical and demographic metadata were provided uncurated, with the amount varying by source and participant.

The V end loses 1 base and the J end loses 1 base, and a stretch of 16 bases separates them. The CDR3 starts with the cysteine, ends with the phenylalanine, and has 17 residues. Only the CDR3 region is kept as DNA, spanning 51 bases read in frame from base 1. According to the germline V gene, CDR1 reads SGHTA and CDR2 reads FQGTGA. Collaborating institutions collected whole blood in K2EDTA tubes following their own protocols. Collaborator samples were shipped for TCRbeta analysis as frozen whole blood, isolated PBMCs, or DNA extracted from either sample type. Of note for this clone: The antigen it recognizes is unknown. Nothing much larger sits one base from this clone, and base qualities are not available.

TCRbeta CDR3 regions were amplified from genomic DNA by means of the immunoSEQ Assay, a bias-controlled multiplex PCR. The authors' analysis ran thus. The number of nucleated cells in each sample was estimated from the amplification of reference gene primers within the assay. Sequence reads were collapsed and filtered to measure the absolute abundance of every unique TCRbeta CDR3 rearrangement. For each sample, productive Simpson clonality was calculated by taking the square root of Simpson's diversity index across productive rearrangements. Entries here come from immuneACCESS through TCRdb and include only in-frame sequences with V and J called. Some clones fail to appear in such tables; in the studies checked, an unresolved V gene covers under half of the shortfall, and the cause of the remainder is unknown. V and J calls and clone size are copied from that table; D and trimming were computed from the DNA. This sample gives 120,000 or so clones in total; about 85% of them show up just once. The ten largest clones add up to 3% to 5% of the sample.

The sequencing sample was made of peripheral blood. This sequence uses TRBV7-3 and TRBJ2-5; a tentative D call is TRBD2 (6 bases match). The TCR originated in a man in his sixties with acute or convalescent COVID-19. In nucleotide form, the sequence is TGTGCCAGCAGCTTAAAACCCCTCGGTAGCGGCCAAGAGACCCAGTACTTC. This gives the protein CASSLKPLGSGQETQYF.